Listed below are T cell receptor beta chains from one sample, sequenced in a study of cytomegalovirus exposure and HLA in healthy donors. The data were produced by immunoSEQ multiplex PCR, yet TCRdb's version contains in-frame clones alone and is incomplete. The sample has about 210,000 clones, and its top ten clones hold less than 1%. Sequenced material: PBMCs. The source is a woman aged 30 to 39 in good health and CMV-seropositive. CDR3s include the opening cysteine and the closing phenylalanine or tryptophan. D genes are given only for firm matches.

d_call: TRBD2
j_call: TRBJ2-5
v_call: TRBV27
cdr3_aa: CASSLFSGRAIGKETQYF
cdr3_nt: TGTGCCAGCAGTTTATTTAGCGGGAGGGCCATAGGAAAAGAGACCCAGTACTTC

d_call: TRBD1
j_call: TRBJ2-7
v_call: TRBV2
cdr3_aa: CASSRQGVHEQYF
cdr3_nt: TGTGCCAGCAGTAGACAGGGGGTCCACGAGCAGTACTTC

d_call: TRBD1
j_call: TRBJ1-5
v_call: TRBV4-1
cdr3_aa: CASSPGTEHSNQPQHF
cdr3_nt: TGCGCCAGCAGCCCGGGGACAGAACATAGCAATCAGCCCCAGCATTTT

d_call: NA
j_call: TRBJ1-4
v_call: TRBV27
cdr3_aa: CASSLGGLVGEKLFF
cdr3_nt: TGTGCCAGCAGTCTAGGCGGGCTGGTCGGAGAAAAACTGTTTTTT

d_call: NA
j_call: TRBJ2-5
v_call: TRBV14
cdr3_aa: CASSRGRETQYF
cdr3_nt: TGTGCCAGCAGCCGCGGTCGAGAGACCCAGTACTTC

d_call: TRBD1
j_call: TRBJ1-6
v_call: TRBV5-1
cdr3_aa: CASSPGQHYNSPLHF
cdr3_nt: TGCGCCAGCAGCCCGGGACAGCACTATAATTCACCCCTCCACTTT

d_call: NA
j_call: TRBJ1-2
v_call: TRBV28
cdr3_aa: CASNSVKDVPYGYTF
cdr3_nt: TGTGCCAGCAACAGTGTAAAAGATGTTCCCTATGGCTACACCTTC

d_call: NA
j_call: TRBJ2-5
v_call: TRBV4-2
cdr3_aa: CASSQGPPLEEQYF
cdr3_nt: TGTGCCAGCAGCCAAGGCCCCCCACTAGAAGAACAGTACTTC

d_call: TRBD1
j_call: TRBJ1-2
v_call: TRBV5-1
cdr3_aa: CASSGPGQGVSPYGYTF
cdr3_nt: TGCGCCAGCAGCGGTCCGGGACAGGGTGTTTCCCCCTATGGCTACACCTTC

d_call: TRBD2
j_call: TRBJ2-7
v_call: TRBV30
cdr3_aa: CAWTTFLAGDSYEQYF
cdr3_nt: TGTGCCTGGACGACCTTCCTAGCGGGGGACTCCTACGAGCAGTACTTC

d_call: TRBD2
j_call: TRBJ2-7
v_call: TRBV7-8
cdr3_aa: CASSPYGGRASEGEQYF
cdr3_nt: TGTGCCAGCAGCCCTTACGGCGGGAGGGCTTCTGAGGGCGAGCAGTACTTC

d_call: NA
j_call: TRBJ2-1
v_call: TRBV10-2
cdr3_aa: CASSVGLVEQFF
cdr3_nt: TGCGCCAGCAGTGTTGGGCTGGTTGAGCAGTTCTTC

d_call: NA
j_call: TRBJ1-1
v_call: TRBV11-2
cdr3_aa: CASSLEGTFADHTEAFF
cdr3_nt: TGTGCCAGCAGCTTAGAGGGCACCTTTGCTGATCACACTGAAGCTTTCTTT

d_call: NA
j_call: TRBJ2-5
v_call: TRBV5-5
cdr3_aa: CASSPSAGLKGTQYF
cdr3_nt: TGTGCCAGCAGTCCCTCCGCGGGCCTGAAGGGGACCCAGTACTTC

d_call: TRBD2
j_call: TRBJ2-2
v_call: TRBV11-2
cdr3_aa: CASSLSTSGKTGELFF
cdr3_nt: TGTGCCAGCAGCTTATCGACTAGCGGGAAAACCGGGGAGCTGTTTTTT

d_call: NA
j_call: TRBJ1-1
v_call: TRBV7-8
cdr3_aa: CASGTRGLSDTEAFF
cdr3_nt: TGTGCCAGCGGAACACGAGGGTTAAGTGACACTGAAGCTTTCTTT

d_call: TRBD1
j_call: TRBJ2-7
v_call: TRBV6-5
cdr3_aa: CASSSPTGVSYEQYF
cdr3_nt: TGTGCCAGCTCCTCACCGACAGGGGTCTCCTACGAGCAGTACTTC

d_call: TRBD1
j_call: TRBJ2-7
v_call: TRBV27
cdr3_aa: CASSYWTGGEQYF
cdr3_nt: TGTGCCAGCAGCTATTGGACAGGGGGCGAGCAGTACTTC

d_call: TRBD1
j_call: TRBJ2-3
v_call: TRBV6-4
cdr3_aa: CASSDGTGGAHTQYF
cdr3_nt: TGTGCCAGCAGTGACGGGACAGGGGGCGCGCATACGCAGTATTTT

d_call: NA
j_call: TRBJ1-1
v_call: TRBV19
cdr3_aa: CASSNQGGVSTEAFF
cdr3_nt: TGTGCCAGTAGTAATCAGGGCGGGGTCTCCACTGAAGCTTTCTTT

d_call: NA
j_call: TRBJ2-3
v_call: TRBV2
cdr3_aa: CASSEGTGTLQYF
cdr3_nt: TGTGCCAGCAGTGAAGGAACAGGGACACTTCAGTATTTT

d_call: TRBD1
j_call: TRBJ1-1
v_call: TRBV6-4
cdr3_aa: CASSEDRGGVAFF
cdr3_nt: TGTGCCAGCAGTGAAGACAGGGGAGGGGTGGCTTTCTTT